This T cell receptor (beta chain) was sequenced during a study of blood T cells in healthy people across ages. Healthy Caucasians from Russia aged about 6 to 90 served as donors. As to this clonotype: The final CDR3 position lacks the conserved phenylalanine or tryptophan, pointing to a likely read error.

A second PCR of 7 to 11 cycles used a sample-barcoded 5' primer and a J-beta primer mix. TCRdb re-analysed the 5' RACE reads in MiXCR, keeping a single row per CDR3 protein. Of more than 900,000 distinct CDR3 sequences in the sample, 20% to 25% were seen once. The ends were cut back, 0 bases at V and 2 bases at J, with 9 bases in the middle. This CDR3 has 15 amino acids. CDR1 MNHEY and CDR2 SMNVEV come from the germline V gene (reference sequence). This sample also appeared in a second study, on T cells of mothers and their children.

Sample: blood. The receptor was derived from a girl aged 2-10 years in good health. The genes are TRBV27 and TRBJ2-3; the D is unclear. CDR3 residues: CASSLSIVDTDTQYL. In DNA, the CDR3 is TGTGCCAGCAGTTTATCGATAGTAGACACAGATACGCAGTATCTT.